This passage covers 20 T cell receptor beta chains from one sample sequenced in a study of shared clonotypes between healthy human individuals. TCRdb's table, derived via immunoSEQ multiplex PCR, lists solely in-frame clones and lacks some. The repertoire holds 190,000 or so clones, with 66% as singletons. The sample was memory CD4+ T cells sorted from blood. Subset specified: CD45RA-negative fraction. The receptors shown here come from a man younger than 45 in good health.

This chain joins TRBV9 and TRBJ2-1, with 13 bases identical to TRBD2. The J segment lost 6 bases and the V segment lost 4 bases, leaving 10 bases of the junction unmatched. The germline V gene encodes CDR1 SGDLS and CDR2 YYNGEE. This CDR3 spans 17 amino acids. CDR3 residues: CASSPYGLAGVVNEQFF. The CDR3 coding sequence is TGTGCCAGCAGCCCTTACGGACTAGCGGGAGTTGTCAATGAGCAGTTCTTC. The full variable domain, completed using reference TRBV9 and TRBJ2-1, is DSGVTQTPKHLITATGQRVTLRCSPRSGDLSVYWYQQSLDQGLQFLIQYYNGEERAKGNILERFSAQQFPDLHSELNLSSLELGDSALYFCASSPYGLAGVVNEQFFGPGTRLTVL.

The rearrangement uses TRBV7-2 and TRBJ1-2; possibly TRBD1 for D (6 bases). The V gene lost 5 bases and the J gene lost 5 bases, with 6 bases spanning the gap. Germline assignment: CDR1 SGHTA and CDR2 FQGNSA. This CDR3 region has 11 residues. CDR3 coding DNA: TGTGCCAGCAGCCAGGGGTATGGCTACACCTTC. It specifies CASSQGYGYTF.

The chain combines TRBV19 with TRBJ1-2, with D uncertain. The CDR3 length is 15 residues. V was cut by 4 bases and J by 1 base, with 13 bases left in between. Germline-derived CDR1 and CDR2 are LNHDA and SQIVND (reference sequence). The CDR3: CASSKTSNLNYGYTF. CDR3 bases: TGTGCCAGTAGTAAGACCAGTAACCTTAACTATGGCTACACCTTC.

The rearrangement joins TRBV18 to TRBJ2-2; possible D gene TRBD2, 6 bases. The CDR3 is 13 residues long. In germline, CDR1 is KGHSH, CDR2 LQKENI. Trimming removed 3 bases from V and 5 bases from J, with 7 bases in between. Written as DNA, the CDR3 is TGTGCCAGCTCACCCCGGGGGACCGGGGAGCTGTTTTTT. The encoded protein is CASSPRGTGELFF.

This clone was detected a few times. V gene TRBV5-4 combines with J gene TRBJ2-2, with D perhaps assigned TRBD1 or TRBD2 (5 bases each). This CDR3 region has 17 residues. Trimming removed 4 bases from V and 0 bases from J, with 16 bases in between. CDR1 and CDR2 from the germline V gene are SGHNT and YYREEE (reference sequence). CDR3 amino acids: CASSPQRGVANTGELFF. The CDR3 DNA reads TGTGCCAGCAGCCCCCAGAGAGGGGTAGCGAACACCGGGGAGCTGTTTTTT.

This chain uses TRBV25-1 with TRBJ2-7, with 8 bases aligning to TRBD2. Germline-derived CDR1 and CDR2 are MGHDK and SYGVNS. With 4 bases clipped from V and 2 bases from J, the junction kept 10 bases outside the gene matches. The CDR3 length is 16 residues. The CDR3 is CASSVPPGTRPYEQYF. The DNA for the CDR3 is TGTGCCAGCAGTGTCCCCCCCGGGACTAGACCCTACGAGCAGTACTTC.

The chain employs TRBV5-5 and TRBJ2-1, with TRBD2 matching 11 bases. Unmatched junction bases numbered 1, after V lost 1 base and J lost 4 bases. The CDR3 has 15 amino acids. CDR1 is SGHKS, CDR2 YYEKEE, per germline (reference sequence). The DNA for the CDR3 is TGTGCCAGCAGCTTGACTAGCGGGAGTTACAATGAGCAGTTCTTC. It yields the protein CASSLTSGSYNEQFF. The variable domain in full, with the rest retrieved from reference TRBV5-5 and TRBJ2-1, is DAGVTQSPTHLIKTRGQQVTLRCSPISGHKSVSWYQQVLGQGPQFIFQYYEKEERGRGNFPDRFSARQFPNYSSELNVNALLLGDSALYLCASSLTSGSYNEQFFGPGTRLTVL.

The chain recombines TRBV2 with TRBJ1-2; no clear D. The CDR3 loop spans 14 amino acids. CDR1 is SNHLY and CDR2 is FYNNEI in the germline V gene. Trimming left V 4 bases short and J 4 bases short, with 13 bases between. DNA for the CDR3: TGTGCCAGCAGTGTCGCTTTAGGATCCTATGGCTACACCTTC. Translated: CASSVALGSYGYTF.

This rearrangement joins TRBV7-8 to TRBJ1-5, with 9 bases that match TRBD1. The CDR3 runs to 19 residues. Germline V gene lookup returns CDR1 SGHVS and CDR2 FQNEAQ. V lost 1 base to trimming and J lost 2 bases; unmatched junction nucleotides: 12. The CDR3 reads CASSLGRVTGGRGNQPQHF. The CDR3 nucleotides read TGTGCCAGCAGCTTAGGGAGGGTGACAGGGGGTAGGGGCAATCAGCCCCAGCATTTT.

This rearrangement joins TRBV2 to TRBJ2-3; weak D call: TRBD1 (6 bases). V lost 6 bases, J lost 9 bases, and 13 bases lay in between. Per the germline V gene, CDR1 is SNHLY and CDR2 is FYNNEI. The CDR3 covers 12 residues. CDR3 in DNA: TGTGCCAGCAGCCCAGGGACACCCACGCAGTATTTT. It codes for CASSPGTPTQYF.

V usage is TRBV7-2 and J usage is TRBJ1-5; D is unclear. The ends were cut back, 2 bases at V and 6 bases at J, with 8 bases in the middle. From germline, CDR1 is SGHTA and CDR2 FQGNSA. This CDR3 is built from 13 residues. The CDR3, as DNA: TGTGCCAGCAGCTTATACCCTCGTCAGCCCCAGCATTTT. Translation: CASSLYPRQPQHF. The full variable domain, in which reference TRBV7-2 and TRBJ1-5 provide the parts outside the CDR3, is GAGVSQSPSNKVTEKGKDVELRCDPISGHTALYWYRQSLGQGLEFLIYFQGNSAPDKSGLPSDRFSAERTGGSVSTLTIQRTQQEDSAVYLCASSLYPRQPQHFGDGTRLSIL.

The J gene is TRBJ2-7, the V gene TRBV7-8; 7 bases fit TRBD1. V lost 3 bases to trimming and J lost 4 bases; unmatched junction nucleotides: 9. The CDR3 has 15 amino acids. Germline CDR1 SGHVS, CDR2 FQNEAQ. The CDR3 DNA reads TGTGCCAGCAGCTTCACCCAGGGGGATTTTTACGAGCAGTACTTC. This translates into CASSFTQGDFYEQYF.

The chain couples TRBV2 to TRBJ2-1; 9 bases align to TRBD1. Germline trimming cut 5 bases from V and 10 bases from J; bases unmatched to any gene: 12. The CDR3 consists of 15 residues. Germline V CDR1 and CDR2: SNHLY, FYNNEI. CDR3 DNA sequence: TGTGCCAGCAGTAAGGAGGGACAGGGTCAGTTCGAGCAGTTCTTC. It is translated as CASSKEGQGQFEQFF.

The chain couples TRBV7-9 to TRBJ2-7, with 8 bases lining up with TRBD1. Germline lookup yields CDR1 SEHNR and CDR2 FQNEAQ (reference sequence). The J segment lost 6 bases and the V segment lost 4 bases, leaving 11 bases of the junction unmatched. The CDR3 covers 15 residues. CDR3 in amino acids: CASSWDRRSVLEQYF. The CDR3 coding sequence is TGTGCCAGCAGCTGGGACAGGCGGTCAGTCCTCGAGCAGTACTTC. The whole variable domain, filled in from reference TRBV7-9 and TRBJ2-7, reads DTGVSQNPRHKITKRGQNVTFRCDPISEHNRLYWYRQTLGQGPEFLTYFQNEAQLEKSRLLSDRFSAERPKGSFSTLEIQRTEQGDSAMYLCASSWDRRSVLEQYFGPGTRLTVT.

Worth noting for this clone: This may arise from a read error, as a much more abundant clone is one base away. V usage is TRBV7-2 and J usage is TRBJ2-3; D unclear. Per germline, CDR1 SGHTA and CDR2 FQGNSA. The CDR3 sequence is 12 residues long. Trimming removed 5 bases at V and 2 bases at J, with 5 bases between. CDR3 in amino acids: CASSVDTDTQYF. CDR3 in DNA: TGTGCCAGCAGCGTAGACACAGATACGCAGTATTTT. Filled out from reference TRBV7-2 and TRBJ2-3, the complete variable domain reads GAGVSQSPSNKVTEKGKDVELRCDPISGHTALYWYRQSLGQGLEFLIYFQGNSAPDKSGLPSDRFSAERTGGSVSTLTIQRTQQEDSAVYLCASSVDTDTQYFGPGTRLTVL.

This clone was picked up a small number of times. J is TRBJ2-1 and V is TRBV5-1; D gene unclear. Trimming stripped 4 bases from V and 6 bases from J, with 11 bases between. The CDR3 is 13 residues long. CDR1 and CDR2 (germline): SGHRS, YFSETQ. The CDR3 sequence is CASSLRQGNEQFF. For the CDR3, the DNA is TGCGCCAGCAGCCTGAGACAAGGCAATGAGCAGTTCTTC. Using reference TRBV5-1 and TRBJ2-1 for the parts outside the CDR3, the full variable domain is KAGVTQTPRYLIKTRGQQVTLSCSPISGHRSVSWYQQTPGQGLQFLFEYFSETQRNKGNFPGRFSGRQFSNSRSEMNVSTLELGDSALYLCASSLRQGNEQFFGPGTRLTVL.

This clone came up a few times. The chain joins TRBV5-6 to TRBJ1-2; D unclear. Trimming shortened V by 4 bases and J by 8 bases, and 18 bases separated the two germline ends. CDR3 length: 14 residues. CDR1 is SGHDT and CDR2 is YYEEEE in the germline V gene. CDR3 nucleotides: TGTGCCAGCAGCCCGAAGCCTTTCCCTACGGGCTACACCTTC. This encodes CASSPKPFPTGYTF. Filled out from reference TRBV5-6 and TRBJ1-2, the complete variable domain reads DAGVTQSPTHLIKTRGQQVTLRCSPKSGHDTVSWYQQALGQGPQFIFQYYEEEERQRGNFPDRFSGHQFPNYSSELNVNALLLGDSALYLCASSPKPFPTGYTFGSGTRLTVV.

The chain has TRBV9 and TRBJ1-2; D gene ambiguous. V was shortened by 4 bases and J by 0 bases, with 10 bases between the two germline ends. The CDR3 length is 14 residues. Germline V CDR1 and CDR2: SGDLS, YYNGEE. The CDR3 sequence: CASSLSPTNYGYTF. CDR3 bases: TGTGCCAGCAGCCTTAGCCCCACTAACTATGGCTACACCTTC. Full variable domain (remainder filled in from reference TRBV9 and TRBJ1-2): DSGVTQTPKHLITATGQRVTLRCSPRSGDLSVYWYQQSLDQGLQFLIQYYNGEERAKGNILERFSAQQFPDLHSELNLSSLELGDSALYFCASSLSPTNYGYTFGSGTRLTVV.

This clone was seen a single time. The rearrangement uses TRBV7-2 and TRBJ1-3; D not certain. CDR1 is SGHTA and CDR2 is FQGNSA in the germline V gene. The CDR3 is 15 amino acids. The V end was cut by 5 bases, the J end by 6 bases, with 17 bases between. The CDR3 nucleotides read TGTGCCAGCAGCCCAGAGGTTGGATATACAAACACCATATATTTT. Protein sequence: CASSPEVGYTNTIYF.

CDR3 DNA sequence: TGTGCCAGCAGCTTAGGGGTAAGACAAGAGACCCAGTACTTC. It specifies CASSLGVRQETQYF. The chain uses TRBV13 and TRBJ2-5; D unclear. The ends were cut back, 0 bases at V and 2 bases at J, with 7 bases in the middle. The CDR3 has 14 residues. Germline loops: CDR1 PRHDT, CDR2 FYEKMQ (reference sequence).